These 27 T cell receptor beta chains were sequenced from one sample in a study of PD-1 and CTLA-4 blockade in melanoma. Method: immunoSEQ multiplex PCR; TCRdb's copy keeps in-frame clones and lacks some. The repertoire holds roughly 30,000 clones, 88% seen once, with roughly 6.8% in the top ten. The sample was CD8+ T cells from peripheral blood, taken from a patient given anti-PD-1 treatment. The source is a human donor with melanoma.

The CDR3 nucleotides read TGTGCCAGCAGCACCGGGACAGTGAACACCGGGGAGCTGTTTTTT. Its translation is CASSTGTVNTGELFF. The V gene is TRBV27, the J gene TRBJ2-2; 7 bases are shared with TRBD1. The CDR3 spans 15 residues. Germline-derived CDR1 and CDR2 are MNHEY and SMNVEV (reference sequence). With 6 bases clipped from V and 1 base from J, the junction kept 5 bases outside the gene matches.

This clone was picked up one time. The rearrangement links TRBV14 to TRBJ2-7; D possibly uses TRBD1 or TRBD2 (6 bases each). CDR1 is SGHDN and CDR2 is FVKESK in the germline V gene. V was cut by 1 base and J by 3 bases, with 13 bases left in between. The CDR3 sequence is 15 residues long. CDR3 bases: TGTGCCAGCAGCCAAGGACAAGGAGGGGGCTACGAGCAGTACTTC. Protein sequence: CASSQGQGGGYEQYF.

The chain joins TRBV4-2 to TRBJ1-2, with D perhaps matching TRBD1 (6 bases). This CDR3 has 15 residues. With 1 base removed from V and 6 bases from J, the gap between germline ends came to 15 bases. Germline CDR1 LGHNA, CDR2 YNFKEQ. CDR3 DNA sequence: TGTGCCAGCAGCCAAGGATCGCTACAGGGTAATGGCTACACCTTC. This translates into CASSQGSLQGNGYTF.

The rearrangement links TRBV27 to TRBJ2-7; possibly TRBD2 for D (7 bases). V was shortened by 3 bases and J by 7 bases, with 13 bases between the two germline ends. CDR3 size: 13 residues. Germline V gene sequence: CDR1 MNHEY, CDR2 SMNVEV (reference sequence). As DNA, the CDR3 is TGTGCCAGCAGTTTTCAGGGGCGGGGGGAGCAGTACTTC. This sequence encodes CASSFQGRGEQYF.

This rearrangement joins TRBV2 to TRBJ1-2; D is undetermined. V was clipped by 3 bases and J by 6 bases, with 14 bases between them. The germline V gene has CDR1 SNHLY and CDR2 FYNNEI. The CDR3 is 14 amino acids. CDR3 loop: CASSDSELIHGYTF. CDR3 DNA sequence: TGTGCCAGCAGTGATAGCGAACTAATCCATGGCTACACCTTC.

The chain uses TRBV6-1 and TRBJ2-1, with 8 nucleotides matching TRBD2. Germline CDR1 and CDR2: MNHNS and SASEGT. This CDR3 is built from 16 residues. V dropped 2 bases and J dropped 8; count of bases not matched to a gene: 11. CDR3 sequence reads: CASSERAGGTWDEQFF. CDR3 DNA: TGTGCCAGCAGTGAAAGGGCGGGGGGCACTTGGGATGAGCAGTTCTTC.

The CDR3 bases are TGTGCCACCAGTGACTCCGACGGACAGTCGGGTGGGACTGAAGCTTTCTTT. It specifies CATSDSDGQSGGTEAFF. V is TRBV24-1 and J is TRBJ1-1; weak D call: TRBD1 (6 bases). Trimming shortened V by 4 bases and J by 5 bases, and 22 bases separated the two germline ends. Germline lookup yields CDR1 KGHDR and CDR2 SFDVKD. The CDR3 length is 17 residues.

This sequence joins TRBV12-3 or TRBV12-4 and TRBJ1-1; TRBD1 agrees at 7 bases. Losses at the gene ends were 6 bases for V and 8 bases for J; bases not matched to a gene: 9. The CDR3 length is 13 residues. This CDR3 reads CASSRQMGQEAFF. The DNA of the CDR3 is TGTGCCAGCAGCCGCCAGATGGGACAGGAAGCTTTCTTT.

This clone was detected only once. This sequence joins TRBV7-2 and TRBJ2-7; D possibly corresponds to TRBD2 (5 bases). From germline, CDR1 is SGHTA and CDR2 FQGNSA. The CDR3 has 14 amino acids. V was trimmed by 4 bases and J by 2 bases, leaving 12 bases between them. CDR3 bases: TGTGCCAGCAGCTCATCGGACGGGACCTACGAGCAGTACTTC. Translated: CASSSSDGTYEQYF.

This chain connects TRBV14 to TRBJ2-3; D call uncertain. Per germline, CDR1 SGHDN and CDR2 FVKESK. Deletions cut 4 bases from V and 6 bases from J, with 8 bases between. The CDR3 runs 12 residues. The CDR3 DNA reads TGTGCCAGCAGCCTAGTCGGGGATACGCAGTATTTT. Its translation: CASSLVGDTQYF.

The chain combines TRBV27 with TRBJ2-7, with 7 bases matching TRBD1. Looked up from germline, CDR1 is MNHEY and CDR2 is SMNVEV (reference sequence). This CDR3 region has 14 residues. The J segment lost 2 bases and the V segment lost 5 bases, leaving 6 bases of the junction unmatched. The CDR3 loop reads CASSAAGTAYEQYF. DNA of the CDR3: TGTGCCAGCAGTGCCGCCGGGACAGCCTACGAGCAGTACTTC.

The V gene is TRBV27, the J gene TRBJ1-3; D may be TRBD1 (6 bases). Germline V gene sequence: CDR1 MNHEY, CDR2 SMNVEV (reference sequence). The ends were cut back, 6 bases at V and 3 bases at J, with 18 bases in the middle. CDR3 size: 16 residues. CDR3 sequence: CASSPLGGGFGNTIYF. CDR3 DNA sequence: TGTGCCAGCAGCCCCTTGGGGGGGGGCTTTGGAAACACCATATATTTT.

This sequence joins TRBV27 and TRBJ1-5; TRBD1 agrees at 8 bases. Trimming at V came to 7 bases and at J to 6 bases, leaving 11 bases not matched to a gene. CDR1 and CDR2 (germline): MNHEY, SMNVEV (reference sequence). The CDR3 has 15 amino acids. This CDR3 is CASTETGAQVQPQHF. CDR3 sequence (DNA): TGTGCCAGCACCGAGACAGGGGCCCAGGTTCAGCCCCAGCATTTT.

This chain joins TRBV4-1 and TRBJ1-1; 8 nucleotides match TRBD1. This CDR3 region has 14 residues. V dropped 4 bases and J dropped 3; count of bases not matched to a gene: 4. Germline CDR1 reads MGHRA; CDR2 reads YSYEKL. The CDR3 nucleotides are TGCGCCAGCAGCCCCAGGGGACAGGACACTGAAGCTTTCTTT. Protein: CASSPRGQDTEAFF.

The rearrangement joins TRBV5-8 to TRBJ2-1; 10 bases are a match to TRBD1. J lost 8 bases, V lost 5 bases, and 7 bases had no gene match. In germline, CDR1 is SGHTS, CDR2 YDEGEE. This CDR3 has 14 amino acids. The DNA for the CDR3 is TGTGCCAGCAGACGAGCCGGGACAGGGGATGAGCAGTTCTTC. Translation gives CASRRAGTGDEQFF.

The chain has TRBV1 and TRBJ2-5; TRBD2, the table's D call, was not compared with the DNA. TRBV1 is a recognized pseudogene. This CDR3 region has 16 residues. The CDR3: CTSSQEWRGAPGTQYF. Here the CDR3 DNA reads TGCACCAGCAGCCAAGAATGGCGCGGGGCCCCGGGGACCCAGTACTTC.

The gene calls are TRBV5-1 and TRBJ1-6; a weak D match, TRBD1 (5 bases). This CDR3 has 15 amino acids. V lost 4 bases to trimming and J lost 10 bases, with 18 bases between them. Germline CDR1 is SGHRS and CDR2 is YFSETQ. The CDR3 coding sequence is TGCGCCAGCAGCCCGGGCGACAGCGATAGATCACCCCTCCACTTT. Its protein product is CASSPGDSDRSPLHF.

This sequence joins TRBV3-1 (or the pseudogene TRBV3-2) and TRBJ1-1; the match to TRBD1 covers 7 bases. The V and J ends lost 3 bases and 8 bases, in that order; junction bases with no gene match: 3. Germline V gene data show CDR1 as LGHDT and CDR2 as YNNKEL (reference sequence). The CDR3 contains 12 residues. The CDR3 reads CASSQTGLEAFF. The CDR3 coding sequence is TGTGCCAGCAGCCAGACAGGGTTGGAAGCTTTCTTT.

The chain uses TRBV28 and TRBJ2-2, with 10 bases lining up with TRBD1. Germline loops: CDR1 MDHEN, CDR2 SYDVKM. Trimming cost V 6 bases and J 6 bases; bases outside gene matches: 7. This CDR3 region has 15 residues. The CDR3 here is CASSSTGTGAGELFF. CDR3 nucleotide sequence: TGTGCCAGCAGCTCAACCGGGACAGGGGCCGGGGAGCTGTTTTTT.

The chain recombines TRBV15 with TRBJ1-2; D not resolved. Per the germline V gene, CDR1 is LNHNV and CDR2 is YYDKDF (reference sequence). The CDR3 covers 14 residues. Between the trimmed V and J ends, which lost 8 bases and 7 bases, there was a span of 20 bases. Here the CDR3 DNA reads TGTGCCACCTTCGATCTGGGTAACAGCTTTGGCTACACCTTC. It encodes CATFDLGNSFGYTF.

The chain combines TRBV13 with TRBJ2-5; the D gene is possibly TRBD2 (6 bases). Per germline, CDR1 PRHDT and CDR2 FYEKMQ (reference sequence). This CDR3 has 12 residues. Trimming cost V 7 bases and J 5 bases, with 11 bases left between them. CDR3 bases: TGTGCCAGCACCCGGGGGACGGAGACCCAGTACTTC. Translation gives CASTRGTETQYF.

The V gene is TRBV24-1, the J gene TRBJ2-6, with 7 positions matching TRBD1. This CDR3 has 18 amino acids. V was clipped by 6 bases and J by 0 bases; unmatched bases: 10. Per the germline V gene, CDR1 is KGHDR and CDR2 is SFDVKD. CDR3 sequence (DNA): TGTGCCACCAGTTCAAAAGGGACAGTGGACTCTGGGGCCAACGTCCTGACTTTC. Translation: CATSSKGTVDSGANVLTF.

The genes are TRBV19 and TRBJ1-2; 8 bases map to TRBD1. V dropped 10 bases and J dropped 7; count of bases not matched to a gene: 8. The CDR3 covers 12 residues. The germline gives CDR1 LNHDA, CDR2 SQIVND (reference sequence). The CDR3 coding sequence is TGTGCCATCCAAGGGACAGGCAGTGGCTACACCTTC. Protein: CAIQGTGSGYTF.

The gene calls are TRBV5-6 and TRBJ2-2; D is unresolved. There are 12 residues in the CDR3. Germline CDR1 SGHDT, CDR2 YYEEEE. V lost 3 bases and J lost 7, with 7 bases in between. The CDR3 bases are TGTGCCAGCAGCTGGGGTAACGGGGAGCTGTTTTTT. Translating it yields CASSWGNGELFF.

This rearrangement joins TRBV14 to TRBJ2-1; D possibly uses TRBD1 or TRBD2 (9 bases each). Germline V lookup: CDR1 SGHDN, CDR2 FVKESK. Trimming took 1 base from V and 10 from J, leaving 14 bases between them. The CDR3 spans 14 residues. CDR3 loop: CASSQASGTGEQFF. The CDR3 DNA follows: TGTGCCAGCAGCCAAGCTAGCGGGACAGGGGAGCAGTTCTTC.

The gene calls are TRBV28 and TRBJ1-4, with D perhaps matching TRBD1 (5 bases). Trimming took 6 bases from V and 8 from J, leaving 22 bases between them. The germline gives CDR1 MDHEN, CDR2 SYDVKM. The CDR3 is made up of 16 amino acids. The CDR3 reads CASSPSVGGGLEKLFF. The DNA of the CDR3 is TGTGCCAGCAGCCCTTCGGTCGGGGGTGGATTGGAAAAACTGTTTTTT. Combining the CDR3 with reference TRBV28 and TRBJ1-4 gives the whole variable domain DVKVTQSSRYLVKRTGEKVFLECVQDMDHENMFWYRQDPGLGLRLIYFSYDVKMKEKGDIPEGYSVSREKKERFSLILESASTNQTSMYLCASSPSVGGGLEKLFFGSGTQLSVL.

The V gene is TRBV27, the J gene TRBJ1-5; TRBD1 might be the D (5 bases). Trimming left V 5 bases short and J 5 bases short, with 10 bases between. The CDR3 runs to 13 residues. The germline CDR1 and CDR2 sequences are MNHEY and SMNVEV (reference sequence). CDR3: CASSLDSDQPQHF. The CDR3 nucleotides are TGTGCCAGCAGTCTCGACAGTGATCAGCCCCAGCATTTT.